The 8 T cell receptor beta chains reported below all come from one sample, sequenced in a study of T cells in localized non-small cell lung cancer. Profiled with immunoSEQ multiplex PCR; TCRdb holds only in-frame clones, not every one. This sample has roughly 70,000 clones, with roughly nine tenths found just once. The input for sequencing was peripheral blood, taken before any cancer treatment. The receptors were sampled from a male donor at least 60 years old with stage III squamous cell lung carcinoma.

The rearrangement links TRBV5-6 to TRBJ2-7; TRBD2 matches at 7 bases. Trimming took 4 bases from V and 0 from J; bases not matched to a gene: 4. Germline V gives CDR1 SGHDT, CDR2 YYEEEE. The CDR3 length is 14 residues. CDR3 DNA sequence: TGTGCCAGCAGCCAGCGGGGCCTCTCCTACGAGCAGTACTTC. It specifies CASSQRGLSYEQYF.

A few counts support this clone. This chain connects TRBV12-5 to TRBJ1-1; D remains ambiguous. V was trimmed by 7 bases and J by 1 base, leaving 13 bases between them. The CDR3 contains 14 residues. The germline V gene has CDR1 LGHNT and CDR2 FRNRAP. The CDR3 spells CASAPSGRNTEAFF. The CDR3 bases are TGTGCTAGTGCCCCATCCGGCAGGAACACTGAAGCTTTCTTT.

This rearrangement joins TRBV10-2 to TRBJ1-6; 7 nucleotides agree with TRBD1. This CDR3 contains 21 residues. With V trimmed by 1 base and J by 0 bases, 15 bases remained unmatched. Germline assignment: CDR1 WSHSY and CDR2 SAAADI. CDR3 coding DNA: TGCGCCAGCAGTGAGTTAGTACCGGGACAGTCCTTTAGCTCCTATAATTCACCCCTCCACTTT. Translation: CASSELVPGQSFSSYNSPLHF.

This chain uses TRBV19 with TRBJ1-2; D remains ambiguous. Germline lookup yields CDR1 LNHDA and CDR2 SQIVND (reference sequence). The CDR3 contains 11 residues. The V end lost 10 bases, the J end lost 0 bases, and 6 bases lay between the germline ends. The CDR3 loop is CATRTNYGYTF. CDR3 DNA sequence: TGTGCCACTCGGACTAACTATGGCTACACCTTC.

J is TRBJ1-6 and V is TRBV11-2; D unclear. CDR1 is SGHAT, CDR2 FQNNGV, per germline. This CDR3 has 14 residues. Trimming took 2 bases from V and 8 from J, leaving 10 bases between them. In DNA form, the CDR3 reads TGTGCCAGCAGCTTACAACCGGCGGATTCACCCCTCCACTTT. It codes for CASSLQPADSPLHF.

The V call is TRBV4-1, the J call TRBJ2-7, with D perhaps matching TRBD1 or TRBD2 (5 bases each). Germline-derived CDR1 and CDR2 are MGHRA and YSYEKL. The V end was cut by 5 bases, the J end by 0 bases, with 14 bases between. CDR3 length: 15 amino acids. The CDR3 DNA is TGCGCCAGCAGCTCCGGGACCGTTAGCTCCTACGAGCAGTACTTC. Amino acids: CASSSGTVSSYEQYF.

The rearrangement uses TRBV29-1 and TRBJ2-2, with a tentative D call TRBD1 (5 bases). There are 14 residues in the CDR3. Germline V gene sequence: CDR1 SQVTM, CDR2 ANQGSEA. Between the trimmed V and J ends, which lost 7 bases and 5 bases, there was a span of 17 bases. CDR3 in DNA: TGCAGCGCTGCCGTGGCAGGGAATACCGGGGAGCTGTTTTTT. This translates into CSAAVAGNTGELFF.

A remark on this clone: One base away lies a much larger clone, so this may be a sequencing read error. CDR3 coding DNA: TGTGCCAGCAGCTTAGGGGGGGGCGGGGGGCCCCGCTCTGGAAACACCATATATTTT. It encodes CASSLGGGGGPRSGNTIYF. J is TRBJ1-3 and V is TRBV7-9; a possible D gene is TRBD1 (6 bases). Germline V gene data show CDR1 as SEHNR and CDR2 as FQNEAQ (reference sequence). CDR3 length: 19 residues. With 1 base removed from V and 0 bases from J, the gap between germline ends came to 19 bases.